Given below is one TCR beta chain in context. The antigen remains undetermined. The V end was cut by 2 bases, the J end by 3 bases, with 15 bases between. Germline CDR1 and CDR2: MNHEY and SVGAGI. This CDR3 region has 16 residues. This sample was taken from a study of T cell responses to AZD1222 COVID-19 vaccine. Study-wide points: Researchers took repertoire samples only after the peak T cell response had come. A reported finding is that nearly half of spike-specific TCRs target unmutated variant regions.

Data came from immunoSEQ multiplex PCR; TCRdb stores just in-frame clones and leaves some out. This table holds some 80,000 clones, about 87% found once. The clonotype originates from an adult in good health. Sample: peripheral blood, taken on day 0 of AZD1222 vaccination. The chain links TRBV6-5 to TRBJ2-3; D is unclear. The CDR3 loop reads CASSYVQLGYTDTQYF. The CDR3 DNA reads TGTGCCAGCAGTTACGTTCAGCTAGGGTATACAGATACGCAGTATTTT.